The subject of this entry is one T cell receptor beta chain. The antigen is not known. The CDR3 is made up of 17 amino acids. The V gene lost 0 bases and the J gene lost 5 bases, with 18 bases spanning the gap. CDR1 is LGHNA and CDR2 is YSLEER in the germline V gene. These data belong to a study of beta chain features in type 1 diabetes. Study-wide findings and caveats: Moderate but significant shortening of TCRB CDR3s was recorded in all four CD4+ subsets from Type 1 diabetes patients.

The isolated RNA, all of it, was reverse transcribed, so expressed TCRB transcripts were what got sequenced. Clones were sequenced by immunoSEQ multiplex PCR, and TCRdb holds only the in-frame ones, with some missing. The top ten hold 0.095% to 0.15% of the sample, which has 600,000 to 750,000 clones, around 12% seen once. Sequenced sample: naive CD4+ T cells from blood. V and J are TRBV4-3 and TRBJ2-3; TRBD1 or TRBD2 may be the D gene (5 bases each). The source of this sequence is a man aged 30-40 years with type 1 diabetes. Here the CDR3 reads CASSQDHRGSKGDTQYF. The CDR3 nucleotides are TGCGCCAGCAGCCAAGATCATCGGGGCTCTAAGGGAGATACGCAGTATTTT.